This record covers a single TCR beta chain. The antigen is not known. Quantitative molecular-barcoded 5'-RACE generated the TCR beta libraries. TCRdb redid the calling of the 5' RACE reads with MiXCR, one entry per CDR3 protein. The table shows 250,000 or so distinct CDR3 sequences, with 15% to 20% occurring only once. The record originates from a study of CD8 T cells in ankylosing spondylitis. General study results and limits: Clones linked with disease were CD8+ and fairly uncommon in the peripheral blood. It was reported that disease-linked clones were significantly enriched in matched ankylosing spondylitis synovial fluid. Certain motif variants had earlier appeared in reactive arthritis synovial fluid and blood.

The sequence was obtained from a male donor with ankylosing spondylitis or in good health (not recorded which). Sequencing input: blood, either unsorted or a sorted T cell fraction (not recorded which).

The CDR3 DNA is TGTGCCAGCAGCCCCCACAGGGACGAGCAGTTCTTC. Protein product: CASSPHRDEQFF. V usage is TRBV7-8 and J usage is TRBJ2-1, with D possibly TRBD1 on 6 matching bases. The V gene lost 5 bases and the J gene lost 10 bases, with 12 bases spanning the gap. Looked up from germline, CDR1 is SGHVS and CDR2 is FQNEAQ. The CDR3 loop spans 12 amino acids.